The next 30 T cell receptor beta chains were all read from a single sample in a study of CD8+ T cells in alopecia areata. The authors extracted RNA and reverse transcribed it into cDNA as the sequencing template. Assay: immunoSEQ multiplex PCR; the TCRdb copy retains only in-frame clones and omits some. The repertoire includes 90,000 to 120,000 clones, around 83% of them detected once, and around 25% sits in the top ten. Stated treatment: oral pan-JAK inhibitor, 5-10 mg twice daily. The material sequenced was CD8+ T cells sorted from blood, taken at week 24, from a patient treated with tofacitinib. These receptors were collected from a human donor with alopecia areata.

The table lists this clone with a count of one. The chain couples TRBV6-5 to TRBJ2-1; no definite D call. Germline CDR1 and CDR2: MNHEY and SVGAGI. CDR3 length equals 13 residues. V lost 6 bases and J lost 4, with 10 bases in between. CDR3 DNA sequence: TGTGCCAGCAGCTCCAACGAGTACAATGAGCAGTTCTTC. Encoded protein: CASSSNEYNEQFF.

This clone was seen only a few times. The rearrangement links TRBV7-9 to TRBJ2-1; TRBD1 is a possible D gene (5 bases). Germline V gives CDR1 SEHNR, CDR2 FQNEAQ (reference sequence). The V end lost 5 bases, the J end lost 2 bases, and 16 bases lay between the germline ends. The CDR3 has 16 amino acids. For the CDR3, the DNA is TGTGCCAGCAGCCCTACCCGACAGACAACCTACAATGAGCAGTTCTTC. It is translated as CASSPTRQTTYNEQFF.

The chain combines TRBV10-3 with TRBJ2-7; a possible D gene is TRBD1 (6 bases). The germline V and J ends were trimmed by 3 bases and 2 bases, with 11 bases remaining between them. CDR1 ENHRY and CDR2 SYGVKD come from the germline V gene. The CDR3 totals 14 residues. CDR3 residues: CAISDEDSAYEQYF. CDR3 sequence (DNA): TGTGCCATCAGTGACGAGGACAGCGCCTACGAGCAGTACTTC.

The chain couples TRBV27 to TRBJ2-1, with D tentatively TRBD1 (6 bases). Germline CDR1 reads MNHEY; CDR2 reads SMNVEV (reference sequence). The CDR3 loop spans 15 amino acids. V was pared by 1 base and J by 6 bases, with 13 bases between. CDR3 amino acids: CASSLYPQGGNEQFF. CDR3 DNA: TGTGCCAGCAGTTTATATCCACAGGGTGGCAATGAGCAGTTCTTC.

This clone was picked up a small number of times. The chain joins TRBV4-1 to TRBJ2-7, with 10 bases that match TRBD1. Germline CDR1 and CDR2: MGHRA and YSYEKL. Unmatched junction bases numbered 3, after V lost 1 base and J lost 6 bases. CDR3 size: 14 residues. For the CDR3, the DNA is TGCGCCAGCAGCCAAGCCGGGACAGGGGTCGAGCAGTACTTC. Translating it yields CASSQAGTGVEQYF.

In its sample, this clone was seen a few times. The J gene is TRBJ2-2, the V gene TRBV29-1; 9 bases line up with TRBD1. V gave up 7 bases and J gave up 8 bases; unmatched junction bases: 14. The CDR3 runs to 15 residues. From germline, CDR1 is SQVTM and CDR2 ANQGSEA. CDR3 in DNA: TGCAGCGCCGTAGCTCCGGGACAGGGACAAGGGGAGCTGTTTTTT. This encodes CSAVAPGQGQGELFF.

The chain links TRBV27 to TRBJ2-1; D is uncertain. The V and J ends lost 4 bases and 2 bases respectively, with 12 bases between them. Germline V CDR1 and CDR2: MNHEY, SMNVEV (reference sequence). The CDR3 consists of 15 residues. Here the CDR3 DNA reads TGTGCCAGCAGTTCTGGGGTTGGAGCCTACAATGAGCAGTTCTTC. This sequence encodes CASSSGVGAYNEQFF.

The chain joins TRBV4-3 to TRBJ2-2, with 8 bases aligning to TRBD1. The germline V gene encodes CDR1 LGHNA and CDR2 YSLEER. V was clipped by 0 bases and J by 3 bases; unmatched bases: 9. CDR3 length equals 18 residues. The CDR3 region is CASSQDSGQGAYTGELFF. The CDR3 DNA reads as TGCGCCAGCAGCCAAGATTCGGGGCAGGGGGCTTACACCGGGGAGCTGTTTTTT.

A single count supports this clone. The chain employs TRBV29-1 and TRBJ2-3; 9 bases align to TRBD1. Looked up from germline, CDR1 is SQVTM and CDR2 is ANQGSEA. This CDR3 is built from 13 residues. V lost 3 bases and J lost 3; bases outside the gene matches: 1. In nucleotides, the CDR3 is TGCAGCGTTGACGGGACAGGGACAGATACGCAGTATTTT. Protein sequence: CSVDGTGTDTQYF.

This clone has a single count. V gene TRBV29-1 combines with J gene TRBJ2-7; 9 nucleotides line up with TRBD1. There are 13 residues in the CDR3. The V and J ends lost 5 bases and 8 bases, in that order; junction bases with no gene match: 10. From germline, CDR1 is SQVTM and CDR2 ANQGSEA. The CDR3: CSVKGGTGNKQYF. CDR3 bases: TGCAGCGTTAAAGGGGGGACAGGGAACAAGCAGTACTTC.

The chain joins TRBV5-4 to TRBJ1-3; TRBD1 agrees at 12 bases. CDR3 length equals 17 residues. V was clipped by 4 bases and J by 1 base; unmatched bases: 6. Germline lookup yields CDR1 SGHNT and CDR2 YYREEE (reference sequence). CDR3 nucleotide sequence: TGTGCCAGCAGCATTCCGGGACAGGGGGCTTCTGGAAACACCATATATTTT. Protein: CASSIPGQGASGNTIYF. Combining the CDR3 with reference TRBV5-4 and TRBJ1-3 gives the whole variable domain ETGVTQSPTHLIKTRGQQVTLRCSSQSGHNTVSWYQQALGQGPQFIFQYYREEENGRGNFPPRFSGLQFPNYSSELNVNALELDDSALYLCASSIPGQGASGNTIYFGEGSWLTVV.

The V call is TRBV4-3, the J call TRBJ1-2; the match to TRBD1 covers 7 bases. Trimming at V came to 0 bases and at J to 4 bases, leaving 5 bases not matched to a gene. The CDR3 is 15 amino acids. Germline V gives CDR1 LGHNA, CDR2 YSLEER. CDR3 sequence: CASSQETGDAYGYTF. In DNA, the CDR3 is TGCGCCAGCAGCCAAGAAACAGGGGATGCCTATGGCTACACCTTC.

V usage is TRBV19 and J usage is TRBJ2-7, with D unclear. This CDR3 contains 14 residues. Germline loops: CDR1 LNHDA, CDR2 SQIVND (reference sequence). Trimming took 3 bases from V and 6 from J, leaving 15 bases between them. CDR3 nucleotide sequence: TGTGCCAGTAGTATGCGGCCCAACGGACCCGAGCAGTACTTC. Amino acid sequence: CASSMRPNGPEQYF. Filled out from reference TRBV19 and TRBJ2-7, the complete variable domain reads DGGITQSPKYLFRKEGQNVTLSCEQNLNHDAMYWYRQDPGQGLRLIYYSQIVNDFQKGDIAEGYSVSREKKESFPLTVTSAQKNPTAFYLCASSMRPNGPEQYFGPGTRLTVT.

The chain couples TRBV7-9 to TRBJ2-7, with D unresolved. V was pared by 8 bases and J by 3 bases, with 14 bases between. The germline gives CDR1 SEHNR, CDR2 FQNEAQ (reference sequence). The CDR3 covers 13 residues. This CDR3 is CASGGGSSYEQYF. Here the CDR3 DNA reads TGTGCCAGCGGTGGCGGTTCCAGCTACGAGCAGTACTTC.

Only one count was recorded for this clone. The CDR3 loop reads CASSYGVDGYTF. The CDR3 nucleotides are TGTGCCAGCAGCTATGGGGTTGATGGCTACACCTTC. The V gene is TRBV5-4, the J gene TRBJ1-2; D gene ambiguous. V was shortened by 3 bases and J by 6 bases, with 9 bases between the two germline ends. This CDR3 has 12 amino acids. Germline-derived CDR1 and CDR2 are SGHNT and YYREEE (reference sequence).

The chain carries TRBV4-3 and TRBJ1-1; D gene ambiguous. The CDR3 length is 15 residues. V was pared by 4 bases and J by 0 bases, with 12 bases between. CDR1 and CDR2 from the germline V gene are LGHNA and YSLEER. The CDR3 sequence: CASSPTLEMNTEAFF. For the CDR3, the DNA is TGCGCCAGCAGCCCCACGTTAGAAATGAACACTGAAGCTTTCTTT.

The J gene is TRBJ2-1, the V gene TRBV7-9; 10 positions agree with TRBD2. Germline CDR1 SEHNR, CDR2 FQNEAQ (reference sequence). The CDR3 length is 16 residues. V gave up 5 bases and J gave up 7 bases; unmatched junction bases: 11. The CDR3 sequence is CASSLKRGGQLNEQFF. The DNA of the CDR3 is TGTGCCAGCAGCCTCAAGCGGGGGGGCCAGTTGAATGAGCAGTTCTTC.

CDR3 sequence: CASSYNPGSGETQYF. CDR3 sequence (DNA): TGTGCCAGCAGCTACAATCCGGGTTCGGGTGAGACCCAGTACTTC. The chain combines TRBV5-6 with TRBJ2-5; D not resolved. Trimming left V 3 bases short and J 5 bases short, with 17 bases between. Germline CDR1 and CDR2: SGHDT and YYEEEE. The CDR3 is 15 residues long.

V gene TRBV5-1 combines with J gene TRBJ2-6; D remains unclear. CDR1 and CDR2 from the germline V gene are SGHRS and YFSETQ. The ends were cut back, 4 bases at V and 1 base at J, with 24 bases in the middle. CDR3 length: 20 residues. CDR3 bases: TGCGCCAGCAGCGCAGTCCCCAAACGGCACAAACTGTCTGGGGCCAACGTCCTGACTTTC. It encodes CASSAVPKRHKLSGANVLTF. The full variable domain, completed using reference TRBV5-1 and TRBJ2-6, is KAGVTQTPRYLIKTRGQQVTLSCSPISGHRSVSWYQQTPGQGLQFLFEYFSETQRNKGNFPGRFSGRQFSNSRSEMNVSTLELGDSALYLCASSAVPKRHKLSGANVLTFGAGSRLTVL.

The chain couples TRBV7-9 to TRBJ2-7, with D hard to call. V dropped 5 bases and J dropped 6 bases, with 17 bases sitting between them. The length of the CDR3 is 14 residues. CDR1 SEHNR and CDR2 FQNEAQ come from the germline V gene (reference sequence). CDR3 DNA: TGTGCCAGCAGCCCATCGCGAAATTCGGGCGAGCAGTACTTC. Its protein is CASSPSRNSGEQYF.

The chain combines TRBV7-6 with TRBJ2-7, with 7 bases identical to TRBD2. Germline V gene lookup returns CDR1 SGHVS and CDR2 FNYEAQ. The junction had 11 bases not matched to a gene; V was cut back by 5 bases and J by 4 bases. The CDR3 runs to 15 residues. DNA for the CDR3: TGTGCCAGCAGCCCAGGAGAGGGCGGGGGTTACGAGCAGTACTTC. Its protein product is CASSPGEGGGYEQYF.

In its sample, this clone was seen a few times. The chain employs TRBV2 and TRBJ2-1, with 11 positions matching TRBD2. The trim removed 5 bases at V and 1 base at J, leaving 13 bases unmatched. This CDR3 region has 19 residues. The germline gives CDR1 SNHLY, CDR2 FYNNEI. DNA for the CDR3: TGTGCCAGCAGTTATAGCGGGGGGGCCCAACTTCAATCCTACAATGAGCAGTTCTTC. Residues: CASSYSGGAQLQSYNEQFF.

This clone was counted only a few times. The genes are TRBV7-9 and TRBJ2-7, with D tentatively TRBD1 (5 bases). V shed 3 bases and J shed 0 bases, with 9 bases lying between them. CDR1 and CDR2 (germline): SEHNR, FQNEAQ (reference sequence). This CDR3 has 14 amino acids. CDR3 sequence: CASSFLDSSYEQYF. In DNA, the CDR3 is TGTGCCAGCAGCTTTCTTGACAGCTCCTACGAGCAGTACTTC.

The V and J genes are TRBV11-2 and TRBJ2-7, with TRBD1 identical over 7 bases. The CDR3 sequence is 14 residues long. Trimming took 6 bases from V and 2 from J; bases not matched to a gene: 7. Germline-derived CDR1 and CDR2 are SGHAT and FQNNGV. CDR3: CASREGQTTYEQYF. In nucleotides, the CDR3 is TGTGCCAGCAGAGAGGGACAGACCACCTACGAGCAGTACTTC. The whole variable domain, filled in from reference TRBV11-2 and TRBJ2-7, reads EAGVAQSPRYKIIEKRQSVAFWCNPISGHATLYWYQQILGQGPKLLIQFQNNGVVDDSQLPKDRFSAERLKGVDSTLKIQPAKLEDSAVYLCASREGQTTYEQYFGPGTRLTVT.

This clone has just a few counts. This chain links TRBV5-1 with TRBJ2-2; D uncertain. Trimming removed 0 bases from V and 0 bases from J, with 18 bases in between. Per germline, CDR1 SGHRS and CDR2 YFSETQ. CDR3 length: 19 amino acids. CDR3 sequence: CASSLGWHKGRSNTGELFF. In nucleotides, the CDR3 is TGCGCCAGCAGCTTGGGTTGGCACAAAGGAAGATCGAACACCGGGGAGCTGTTTTTT.

J is TRBJ1-6 and V is TRBV7-6; D is undetermined. With 5 bases removed from V and 7 bases from J, the gap between germline ends came to 18 bases. The CDR3 totals 16 residues. Germline-derived CDR1 and CDR2 are SGHVS and FNYEAQ. The CDR3 sequence: CASSPTSEGINSPLHF. CDR3 DNA: TGTGCCAGCAGCCCGACCAGCGAAGGGATCAATTCACCCCTCCACTTT.

V and J are TRBV7-8 and TRBJ2-4, with 9 nucleotides matching TRBD1. CDR3 length: 15 amino acids. Germline lookup yields CDR1 SGHVS and CDR2 FQNEAQ. V dropped 5 bases and J dropped 4; count of bases not matched to a gene: 6. The chain's CDR3 is CASSEKGQGKNIQYF. The CDR3 DNA sequence: TGTGCCAGCAGCGAGAAGGGACAGGGAAAAAACATTCAGTACTTC.

The chain joins TRBV2 to TRBJ2-7; TRBD1 agrees at 11 bases. Germline CDR1 is SNHLY and CDR2 is FYNNEI. The CDR3 has 13 residues. With V trimmed by 8 bases and J by 5 bases, 5 bases remained unmatched. CDR3 DNA: TGTGCCAGCGGGCAGGGACAGGGGGACGAGCAGTACTTC. This sequence encodes CASGQGQGDEQYF.

The gene calls are TRBV5-1 and TRBJ2-1, with 9 bases that match TRBD1. Germline-derived CDR1 and CDR2 are SGHRS and YFSETQ. With V trimmed by 4 bases and J by 7 bases, 6 bases remained unmatched. The CDR3 runs 14 residues. The CDR3 sequence is CASSPGQGWNEQFF. CDR3 in DNA: TGCGCCAGCAGCCCGGGACAGGGTTGGAATGAGCAGTTCTTC. Full variable domain (outside the CDR3, taken from reference TRBV5-1 and TRBJ2-1): KAGVTQTPRYLIKTRGQQVTLSCSPISGHRSVSWYQQTPGQGLQFLFEYFSETQRNKGNFPGRFSGRQFSNSRSEMNVSTLELGDSALYLCASSPGQGWNEQFFGPGTRLTVL.

This CDR3 is CASSQAPGLEAFF. CDR3 coding DNA: TGCGCCAGCAGCCAAGCCCCGGGACTTGAAGCTTTCTTT. This chain uses TRBV4-1 with TRBJ1-1; tentatively, D is TRBD1 (5 bases). The CDR3 contains 13 residues. The V end was cut by 1 base, the J end by 7 bases, with 10 bases between. Germline V gives CDR1 MGHRA, CDR2 YSYEKL.